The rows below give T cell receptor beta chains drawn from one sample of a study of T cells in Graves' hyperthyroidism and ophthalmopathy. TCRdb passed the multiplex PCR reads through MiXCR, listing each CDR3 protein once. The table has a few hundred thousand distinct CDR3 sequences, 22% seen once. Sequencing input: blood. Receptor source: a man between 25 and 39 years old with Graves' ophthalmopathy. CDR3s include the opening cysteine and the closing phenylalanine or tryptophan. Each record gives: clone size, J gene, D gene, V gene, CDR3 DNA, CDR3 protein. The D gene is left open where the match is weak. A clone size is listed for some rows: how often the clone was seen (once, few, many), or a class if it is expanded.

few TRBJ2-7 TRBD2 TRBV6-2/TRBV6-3 TGTGCCAGCAGTTACAGGAGTAGCGGGTTTCCCTACGAGCAGTACTTC CASSYRSSGFPYEQYF
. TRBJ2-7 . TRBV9 TGTGCCAGCAGCGTAGCCCCTGTTAGTTCCTACGAGCAGTACTTC CASSVAPVSSYEQYF
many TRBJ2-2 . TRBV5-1 TGCGCCAGCAGCTCCGGGACTCTTAACACCGGGGAGCTGTTTTTT CASSSGTLNTGELFF
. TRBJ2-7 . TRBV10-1 TGCGCCAGCAGCGCCGGACCTTACGAGCAGTACTTC CASSAGPYEQYF
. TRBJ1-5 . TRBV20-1 TGCAGTGCTAGCAACTGGAAGAGCAATCAGCCCCAGCATTTT CSASNWKSNQPQHF
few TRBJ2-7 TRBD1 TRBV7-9 TGTGCCAGCAGCACAGGGACAGTACCTTACGAGCAGTACTTC CASSTGTVPYEQYF
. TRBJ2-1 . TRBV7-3 TGTGCCAGCAGCTTAACGCGGGGTTATGAGCAGTTCTTC CASSLTRGYEQFF
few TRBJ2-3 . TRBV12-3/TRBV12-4 TGTGCCAGCAGCTCGTGGGAGGGCACAGATACGCAGTATTTT CASSSWEGTDTQYF
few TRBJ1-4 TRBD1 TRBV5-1 TGCGCCAGCAGCGTCGACAGGGGGAATGAAAAACTGTTTTTT CASSVDRGNEKLFF
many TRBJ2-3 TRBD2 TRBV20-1 TGCAGTGCCATAGGTCGGCGGGAGGGCCCAGATACGCAGTATTTT CSAIGRREGPDTQYF
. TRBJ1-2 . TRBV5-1 TGCGCCAGCAGCTTGGGTACAGCCTCTAACTATGGCTACACCTTC CASSLGTASNYGYTF
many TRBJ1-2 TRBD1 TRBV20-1 TGCAGTGCTGACCCCGGGACAGGGGTTAATGGCTACACCTTC CSADPGTGVNGYTF
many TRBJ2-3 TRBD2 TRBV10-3 TGTGCCATCAGTGAGTCCGAGCGGGAGTTGACCGAGGCGCAGTATTTT CAISESERELTEAQYF
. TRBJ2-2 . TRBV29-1 TGCAGCGTTGAGAGGGGCAGGAACACCGGGGAGCTGTTTTTT CSVERGRNTGELFF
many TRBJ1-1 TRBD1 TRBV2 TGTGCCAGCAGCGGAATCGGGACAGGGGGAACTGAAGCTTTCTTT CASSGIGTGGTEAFF
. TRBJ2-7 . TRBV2 TGTGTCAGCAGCCAGGGGGGCCTTGAGCAGTACTTC CVSSQGGLEQYF
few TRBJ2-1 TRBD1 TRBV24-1 TGTGCCACCAGTGACCGCGGACAGGGGGCCGGTGATGAGCAGTTCTTC CATSDRGQGAGDEQFF
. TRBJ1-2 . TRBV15 TGTGCCACCAGCTTACCCAGCGCTAACTATGGCTACACCTTC CATSLPSANYGYTF
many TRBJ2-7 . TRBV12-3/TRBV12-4 TGTGCCAGCAGCCTCCAAGGCAGGACCTACGAGCAGTACTTC CASSLQGRTYEQYF